This TCR beta chain is drawn from a study of regulatory T cells in long-lasting Graves disease (dated by TCRdb to about 2021). General notes on the study: Patients with newly diagnosed Graves' disease had been on antithyroid drugs for under 3 months. Patients with persistent Graves' disease were compared with patients with newly diagnosed Graves' disease using TCR sequencing and RNA sequencing of peripheral blood. The study was registered as a clinical trial and conducted in China. TCR sequencing covered approximately 13 persistent and 20 newly diagnosed Graves' disease patients, approximately 33 samples in total.

This clonotype was observed at least ten times. The clone's antigen remains unknown. The input lacks base qualities; no much larger clone sits a single base away. What the time point label conveys for this sample: newly diagnosed GD, antithyroid drugs for less than 3 months. RNA was extracted from PBMCs in TRIzol for both TCR sequencing and RNA sequencing. The diagnosis of Graves' disease was made according to American Thyroid Association guidelines. Recruitment of patients was carried out at an endocrinology department in Xi'an, China. From each patient, around 9.3 milliliters of peripheral blood was collected into an EDTA anticoagulant tube. Ficoll Paque Plus density gradient separation was used to isolate PBMCs, and no additional T cell sorting was done. An Agilent 2100 Bioanalyzer and agarose gel were used to assess RNA quality, and a NanoDrop 2000 was used to measure RNA concentration. Trimming costs V 2 bases and J 7 bases, and their ends lie 12 bases apart. Inclusive of the bounding cysteine and phenylalanine, the CDR3 is 13 residues long. Only the CDR3 DNA stays, 39 bases, in frame from base 1. From the germline V gene (reference sequence), CDR1 is GTSNPN and CDR2 is SVGIG.

Library prep was done by multiplex PCR. The instrument was an Illumina HiSeq 4000. CDR3 regions were amplified by Arm-PCR with iRepertoire HTBI primers to construct TCR beta libraries. PCR products were gel purified before sequencing. Turning to the authors' computational methods: Across samples, fewer than 70 TRBV and around 15 TRBJ segments were identified and used for gene usage analysis of CDR3 amino acid clonotypes. COPE and FqMerger were used to merge the filtered high-quality paired reads into contigs. BLAST was used to align contigs to IMGT TRBV, TRBD and TRBJ reference genes, with CDR3 defined following IMGT. Clonotypes above 0.1% frequency were classified as highly expanded clones. Repertoire diversity was measured by Shannon entropy, and V-J evenness by the Gini coefficient. Clonotypes shared by more than one individual were considered public. In TCRdb, the public reads were trimmed at Q25 with fastp and aligned with MiXCR, with productive beta chains retained. Every CDR3 protein is listed once, alongside the most common genes and DNA of its rows. These V and J calls originate from TCRdb's pipeline instead of the authors' own analysis. The sample records about 350,000 distinct CDR3 sequences, about 17% of which are singletons. 20% of the sample goes to the ten largest clones.

Study-wide findings and limitations: Persistent Graves' disease patients showed lower TCR Shannon entropy and fewer highly expanded clones than newly diagnosed patients, suggesting clonal expansion. Peripheral blood alone was examined, since thyroid tissue, which constituted the primary lesion, could not be accessed. More public clonotypes were shared among persistent patients (approximately 3,000) than among newly diagnosed patients (more than 900). Sequencing and analysis were limited to the TCR beta chain. Persistent disease showed preferential use of TRBV28, TRBJ1-2 and TRBJ2-5, whereas newly diagnosed disease favored TRBV20-1 and TRBJ2-1. The authors acknowledged the small sample size as a limitation that may reduce accuracy.

This same sample was also part of a study on T cells in Graves' hyperthyroidism and ophthalmopathy. Taken from the second paper: A patient counted as having stable Graves' hyperthyroidism if no progression to ophthalmopathy occurred over 18 months of follow-up. Hyperthyroidism patients were aged 18 to 65 years and newly diagnosed, with disease duration of less than 2 months. Patients with uncontrolled infections, other autoimmune diseases, pregnancy or lactation were excluded. Clinical symptoms, serum thyroxine and TRAb, thyroid ultrasound, and orbital computed tomography formed the basis for the diagnoses. For the first round of RT-PCR on the TCR CDR3, the HTBI primer set was used together with the Qiagen OneStep RT-PCR kit. Most expanded thyroid clonotypes (frequency above 0.001) were also detected in blood, suggesting blood repertoires may reflect thyroid immune responses. In cross-validation, a model built on a 13 V-J signature told ophthalmopathy apart from stable hyperthyroidism with 85% to 90% sensitivity and around 84% specificity, and in testing the same model reached 80%/75%. During validation, the model predicted progression to ophthalmopathy a median of roughly 7.1 months ahead of onset, with almost 71% sensitivity and 72.22% specificity. To identify TCR V-J signatures that set the groups apart, the researchers used a discovery cohort of about a hundred patients, made up of 43 with Graves' ophthalmopathy and 57 with stable Graves' hyperthyroidism. Prospective prediction of ophthalmopathy was tested in an independent validation cohort of under 20 hyperthyroidism patients and around 16 patients who later progressed to ophthalmopathy. The approximately 90 discovery patients were randomly split 7:3 into training and test sets. Thyroid tissue and blood T-cell repertoires from about 6 Graves' hyperthyroidism patients were also compared in the study. After sampling, hyperthyroidism patients received methimazole starting at 30 mg daily, and ophthalmopathy patients received high-dose intravenous methylprednisolone. A second multiplex PCR round built the libraries, followed by size selection and purification. Sequencing of the libraries was done on an Illumina HiSeq2000 using paired-end 100 bp reads. Raw data were processed with SOAPnuke, discarding reads with adapters, uncalled bases, mean Phred below 15, or no exact constant-primer or identifier match. COPE v1.2.5 was used to merge high-quality paired reads, and clonotypes were defined as unique nucleotide sequences. Clonotypes were aligned to IMGT TRBV, TRBD and TRBJ reference segments using MiTCR v1.1. The analysis included only V-J combinations with a frequency above 0.0001, which together covered 98% to 99.2% of the repertoires. A TCS score was defined as the ratio between F50 (clonal expansion) and ExV (chaos), using BLOSUM62-based TCRdist between CDR3 peptides within each V-J. Welch's t-statistics and random forest reduced some 510 V-J features to 13, which were used in a naive Bayes classifier (R e1071). Sample size was not statistically predetermined, and investigators were not blinded to group allocation. The paper describes TCR Vbeta CDR3 sequencing of 135 peripheral blood samples, made up of about 40 ophthalmopathy patients, roughly 80 hyperthyroidism patients and around 17 progressor patients.

This TCR was recovered from a woman between 18 and 29 years old with Graves disease. Donor details come from another sample of the same person, matched by shared clones. This sample comprised peripheral blood mononuclear cells (PBMCs), obtained at new diagnosis, from a patient treated with antithyroid drugs. The rearranged segments are TRBV30 and TRBJ2-4; the D gene may be TRBD1 or TRBD2, since each aligns over 5 bases. DNA sequence: TGTGCCTGGAGTAAAGGGTGGGGGAACATTCAGTACTTC. Its translation reads: CAWSKGWGNIQYF.